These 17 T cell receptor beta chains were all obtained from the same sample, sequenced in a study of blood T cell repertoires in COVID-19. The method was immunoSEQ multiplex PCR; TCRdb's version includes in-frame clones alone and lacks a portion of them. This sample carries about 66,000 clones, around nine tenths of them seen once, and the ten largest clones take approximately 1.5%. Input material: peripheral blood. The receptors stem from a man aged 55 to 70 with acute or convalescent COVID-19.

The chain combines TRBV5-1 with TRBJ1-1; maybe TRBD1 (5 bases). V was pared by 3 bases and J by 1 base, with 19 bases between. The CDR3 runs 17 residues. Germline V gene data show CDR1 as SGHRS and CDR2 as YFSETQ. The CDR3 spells CASSSPPGRDWNTEAFF. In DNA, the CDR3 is TGCGCCAGCAGCTCACCACCGGGTAGGGACTGGAACACTGAAGCTTTCTTT. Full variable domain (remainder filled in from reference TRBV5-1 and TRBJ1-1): KAGVTQTPRYLIKTRGQQVTLSCSPISGHRSVSWYQQTPGQGLQFLFEYFSETQRNKGNFPGRFSGRQFSNSRSEMNVSTLELGDSALYLCASSSPPGRDWNTEAFFGQGTRLTVV.

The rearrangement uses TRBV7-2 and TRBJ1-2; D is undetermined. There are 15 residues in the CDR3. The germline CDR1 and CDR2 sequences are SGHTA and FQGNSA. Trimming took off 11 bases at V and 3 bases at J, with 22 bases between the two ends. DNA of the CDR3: TGTGCCGTTCTAGGCAGCGACCCTGTTTACTATGGCTACACCTTC. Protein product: CAVLGSDPVYYGYTF.

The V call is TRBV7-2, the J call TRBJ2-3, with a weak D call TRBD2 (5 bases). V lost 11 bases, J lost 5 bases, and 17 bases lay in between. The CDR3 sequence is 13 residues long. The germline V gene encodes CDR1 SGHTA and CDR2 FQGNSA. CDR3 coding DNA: TGTGCCGGCACGTCCGGGAATGGAGATACGCAGTATTTT. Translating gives CAGTSGNGDTQYF.

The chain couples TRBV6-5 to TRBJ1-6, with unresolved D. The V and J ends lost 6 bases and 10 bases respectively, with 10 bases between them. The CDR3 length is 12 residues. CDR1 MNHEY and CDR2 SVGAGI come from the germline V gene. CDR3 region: CASREGGSPLHF. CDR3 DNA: TGTGCCAGCAGGGAGGGCGGCTCACCCCTCCACTTT.

CDR3 sequence: CASSQSSQPQHF. CDR3 nucleotides: TGCGCCAGCAGTCAATCCAGTCAGCCCCAGCATTTT. J is TRBJ1-5 and V is TRBV23-1; D is undetermined. TRBV23-1 is treated as an ORF (open reading frame) with a function not yet certain. There are 12 residues in the CDR3. V shed 0 bases and J shed 6 bases, with 3 bases lying between them.

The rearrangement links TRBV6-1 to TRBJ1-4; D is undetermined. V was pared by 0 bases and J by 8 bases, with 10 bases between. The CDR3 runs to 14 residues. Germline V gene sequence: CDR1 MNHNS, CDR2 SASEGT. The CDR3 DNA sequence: TGTGCCAGCAGTGAAGCTCGGGGAGGGGAAAAACTGTTTTTT. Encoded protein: CASSEARGGEKLFF.

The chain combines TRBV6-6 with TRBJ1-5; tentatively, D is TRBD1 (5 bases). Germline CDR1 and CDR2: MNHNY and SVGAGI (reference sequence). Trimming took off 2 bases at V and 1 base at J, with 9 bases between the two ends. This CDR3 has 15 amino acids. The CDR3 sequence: CASSYKGASNQPQHF. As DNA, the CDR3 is TGTGCCAGCAGTTACAAAGGGGCGAGCAATCAGCCCCAGCATTTT.

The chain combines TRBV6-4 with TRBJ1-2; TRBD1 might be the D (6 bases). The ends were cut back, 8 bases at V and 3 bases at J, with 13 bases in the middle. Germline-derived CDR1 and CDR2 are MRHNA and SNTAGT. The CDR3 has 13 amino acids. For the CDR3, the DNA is TGTGCCAGCGCGATTAACAGGGACTATGGCTACACCTTC. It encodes CASAINRDYGYTF.

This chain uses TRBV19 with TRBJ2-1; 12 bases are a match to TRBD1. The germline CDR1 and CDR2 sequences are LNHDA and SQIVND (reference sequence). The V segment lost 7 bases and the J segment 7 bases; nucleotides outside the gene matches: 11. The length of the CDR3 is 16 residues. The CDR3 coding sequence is TGTGCCAGTACCTCACCCCGGGACAGGGGGCTTAATGAGCAGTTCTTC. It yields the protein CASTSPRDRGLNEQFF.

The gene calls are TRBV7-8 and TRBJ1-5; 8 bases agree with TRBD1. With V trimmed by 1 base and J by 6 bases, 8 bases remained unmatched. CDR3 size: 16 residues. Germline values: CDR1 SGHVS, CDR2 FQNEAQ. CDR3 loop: CASSLGNRGLGQPQHF. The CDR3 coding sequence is TGTGCCAGCAGCTTAGGTAACAGGGGGTTGGGTCAGCCCCAGCATTTT.

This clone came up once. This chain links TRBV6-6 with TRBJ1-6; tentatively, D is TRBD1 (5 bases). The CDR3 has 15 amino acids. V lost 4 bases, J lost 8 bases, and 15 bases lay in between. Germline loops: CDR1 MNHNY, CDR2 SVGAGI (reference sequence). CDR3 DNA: TGTGCCAGCAGTTCGGACGGGGGATGGGATTCACCCCTCCACTTT. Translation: CASSSDGGWDSPLHF.

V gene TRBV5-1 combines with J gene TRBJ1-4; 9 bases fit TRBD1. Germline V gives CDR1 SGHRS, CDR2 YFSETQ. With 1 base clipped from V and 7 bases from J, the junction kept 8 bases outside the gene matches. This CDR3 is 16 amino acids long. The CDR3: CASSLLGTGTGEKLFF. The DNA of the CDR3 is TGCGCCAGCAGCTTGCTTGGGACAGGGACGGGTGAAAAACTGTTTTTT. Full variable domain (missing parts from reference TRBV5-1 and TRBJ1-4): KAGVTQTPRYLIKTRGQQVTLSCSPISGHRSVSWYQQTPGQGLQFLFEYFSETQRNKGNFPGRFSGRQFSNSRSEMNVSTLELGDSALYLCASSLLGTGTGEKLFFGSGTQLSVL.

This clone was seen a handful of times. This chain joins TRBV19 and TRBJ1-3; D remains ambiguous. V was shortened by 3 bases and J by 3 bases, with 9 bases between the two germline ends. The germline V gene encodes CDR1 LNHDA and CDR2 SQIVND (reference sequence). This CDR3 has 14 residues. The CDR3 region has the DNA TGTGCCAGTAGTATGGGAGGTCGTGGAAACACCATATATTTT. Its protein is CASSMGGRGNTIYF.

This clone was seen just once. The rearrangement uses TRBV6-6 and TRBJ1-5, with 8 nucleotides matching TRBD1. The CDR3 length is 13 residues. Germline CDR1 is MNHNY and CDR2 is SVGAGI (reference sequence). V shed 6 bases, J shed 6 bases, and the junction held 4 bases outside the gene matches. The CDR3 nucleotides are TGTGCCAGCAGGGACAGGGTCGGTCAGCCCCAGCATTTT. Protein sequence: CASRDRVGQPQHF.

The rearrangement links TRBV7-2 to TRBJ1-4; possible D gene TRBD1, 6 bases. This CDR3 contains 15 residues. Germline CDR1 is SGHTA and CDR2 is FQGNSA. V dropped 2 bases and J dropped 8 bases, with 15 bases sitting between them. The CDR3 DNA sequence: TGTGCCAGCAGCTTACTCAGGGGCGGAACCGAAAAACTGTTTTTT. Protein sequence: CASSLLRGGTEKLFF.

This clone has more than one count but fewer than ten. The CDR3 protein is CASRPRSGPGNTIYF. In DNA, the CDR3 is TGTGCCAGCAGGCCTCGAAGTGGCCCTGGAAACACCATATATTTT. This chain links TRBV7-9 with TRBJ1-3; D gene uncertain. The CDR3 covers 15 residues. In germline, CDR1 is SEHNR, CDR2 FQNEAQ (reference sequence). The ends were cut back, 6 bases at V and 2 bases at J, with 14 bases in the middle.

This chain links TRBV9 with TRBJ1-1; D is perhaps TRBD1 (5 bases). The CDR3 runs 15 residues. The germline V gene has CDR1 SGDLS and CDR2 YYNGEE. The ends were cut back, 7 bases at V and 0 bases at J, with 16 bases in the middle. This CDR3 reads CASHKDPDMNTEAFF. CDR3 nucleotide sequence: TGTGCCAGCCACAAGGATCCGGACATGAACACTGAAGCTTTCTTT. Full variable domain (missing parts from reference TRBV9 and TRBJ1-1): DSGVTQTPKHLITATGQRVTLRCSPRSGDLSVYWYQQSLDQGLQFLIQYYNGEERAKGNILERFSAQQFPDLHSELNLSSLELGDSALYFCASHKDPDMNTEAFFGQGTRLTVV.